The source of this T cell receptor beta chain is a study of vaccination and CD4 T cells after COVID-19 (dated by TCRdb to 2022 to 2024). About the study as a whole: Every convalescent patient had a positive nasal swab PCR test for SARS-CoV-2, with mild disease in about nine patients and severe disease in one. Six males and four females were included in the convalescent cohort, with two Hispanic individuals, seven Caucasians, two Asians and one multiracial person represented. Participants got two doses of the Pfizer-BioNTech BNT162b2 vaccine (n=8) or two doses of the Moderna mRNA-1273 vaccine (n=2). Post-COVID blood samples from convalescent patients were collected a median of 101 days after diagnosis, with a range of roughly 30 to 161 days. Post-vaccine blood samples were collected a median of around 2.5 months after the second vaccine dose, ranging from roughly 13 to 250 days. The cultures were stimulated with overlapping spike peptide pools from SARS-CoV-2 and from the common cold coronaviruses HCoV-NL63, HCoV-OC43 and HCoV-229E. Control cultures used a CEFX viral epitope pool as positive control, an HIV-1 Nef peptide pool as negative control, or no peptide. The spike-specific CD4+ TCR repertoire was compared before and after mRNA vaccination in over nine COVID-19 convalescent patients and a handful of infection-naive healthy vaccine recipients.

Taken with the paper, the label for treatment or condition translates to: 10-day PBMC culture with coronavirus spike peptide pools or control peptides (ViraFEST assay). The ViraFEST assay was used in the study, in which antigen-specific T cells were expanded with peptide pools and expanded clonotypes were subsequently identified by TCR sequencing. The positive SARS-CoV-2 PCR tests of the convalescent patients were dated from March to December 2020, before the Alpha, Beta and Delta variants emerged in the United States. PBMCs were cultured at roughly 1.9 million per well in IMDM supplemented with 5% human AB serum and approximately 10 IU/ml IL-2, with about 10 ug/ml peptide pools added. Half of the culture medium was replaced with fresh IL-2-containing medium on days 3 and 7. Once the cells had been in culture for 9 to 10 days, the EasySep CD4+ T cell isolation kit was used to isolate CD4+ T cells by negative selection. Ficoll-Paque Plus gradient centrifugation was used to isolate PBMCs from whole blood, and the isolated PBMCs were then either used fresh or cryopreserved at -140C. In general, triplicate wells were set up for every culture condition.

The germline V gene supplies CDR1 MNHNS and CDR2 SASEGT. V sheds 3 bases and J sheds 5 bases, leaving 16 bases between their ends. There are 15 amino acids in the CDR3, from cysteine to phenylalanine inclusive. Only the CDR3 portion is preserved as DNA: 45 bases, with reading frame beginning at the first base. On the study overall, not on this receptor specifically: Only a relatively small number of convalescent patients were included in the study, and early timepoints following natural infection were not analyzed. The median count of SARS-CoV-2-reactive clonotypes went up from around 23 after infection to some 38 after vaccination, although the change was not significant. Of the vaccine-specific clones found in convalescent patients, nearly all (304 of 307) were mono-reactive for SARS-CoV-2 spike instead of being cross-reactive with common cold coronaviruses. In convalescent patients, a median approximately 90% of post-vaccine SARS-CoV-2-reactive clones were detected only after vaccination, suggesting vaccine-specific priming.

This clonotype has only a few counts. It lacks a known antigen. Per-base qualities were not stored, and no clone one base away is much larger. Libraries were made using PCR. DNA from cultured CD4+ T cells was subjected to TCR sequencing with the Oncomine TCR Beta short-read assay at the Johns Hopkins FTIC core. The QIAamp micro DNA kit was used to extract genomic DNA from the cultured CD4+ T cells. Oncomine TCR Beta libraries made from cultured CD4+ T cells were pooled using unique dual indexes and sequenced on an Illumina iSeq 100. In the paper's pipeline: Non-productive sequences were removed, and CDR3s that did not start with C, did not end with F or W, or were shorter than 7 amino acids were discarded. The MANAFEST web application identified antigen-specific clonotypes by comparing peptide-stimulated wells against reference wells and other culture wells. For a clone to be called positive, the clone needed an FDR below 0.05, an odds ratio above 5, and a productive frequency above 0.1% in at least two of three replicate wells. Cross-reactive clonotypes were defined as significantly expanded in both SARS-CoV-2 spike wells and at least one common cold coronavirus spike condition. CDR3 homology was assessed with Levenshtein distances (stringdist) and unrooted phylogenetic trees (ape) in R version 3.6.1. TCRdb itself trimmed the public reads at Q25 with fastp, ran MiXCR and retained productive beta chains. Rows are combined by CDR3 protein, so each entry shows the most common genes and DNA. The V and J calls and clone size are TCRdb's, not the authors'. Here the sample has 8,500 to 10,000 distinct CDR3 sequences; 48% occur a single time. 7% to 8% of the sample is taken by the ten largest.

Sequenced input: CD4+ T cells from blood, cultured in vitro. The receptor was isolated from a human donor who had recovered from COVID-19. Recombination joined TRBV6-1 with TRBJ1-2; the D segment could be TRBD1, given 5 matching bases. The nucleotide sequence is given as TGTGCCAGCAGTGATTTATGGGGGGGAGATTATGGCTACACCTTC. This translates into CASSDLWGGDYGYTF.